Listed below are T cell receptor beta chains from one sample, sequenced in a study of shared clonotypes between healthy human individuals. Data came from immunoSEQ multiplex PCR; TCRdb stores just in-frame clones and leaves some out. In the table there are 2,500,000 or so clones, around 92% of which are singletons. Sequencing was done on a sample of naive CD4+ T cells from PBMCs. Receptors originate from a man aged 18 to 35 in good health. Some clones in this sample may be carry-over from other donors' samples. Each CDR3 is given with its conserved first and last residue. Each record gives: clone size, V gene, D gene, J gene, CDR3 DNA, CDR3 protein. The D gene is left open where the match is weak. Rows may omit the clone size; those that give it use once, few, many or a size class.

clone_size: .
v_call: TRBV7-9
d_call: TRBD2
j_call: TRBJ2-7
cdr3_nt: TGTGCCAGCAGCTTAGAGACTAGCGCAAACGAGCAGTACTTC
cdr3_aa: CASSLETSANEQYF

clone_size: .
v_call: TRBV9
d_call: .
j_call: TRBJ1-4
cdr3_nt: TGTGCCAGCAGCGTAGGAGGACTGGGGGAAAAACTGTTTTTT
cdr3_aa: CASSVGGLGEKLFF

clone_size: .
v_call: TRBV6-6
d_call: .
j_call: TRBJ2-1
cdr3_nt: TGTGCCAGCAGTTACCGGGCGGCCCCCTACAATGAGCAGTTCTTC
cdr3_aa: CASSYRAAPYNEQFF

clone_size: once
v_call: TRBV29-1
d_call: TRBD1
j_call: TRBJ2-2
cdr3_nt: TGCAGCGCCGTTCGGGACAGGGCACGCACCGGGGAGCTGTTTTTT
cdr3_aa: CSAVRDRARTGELFF

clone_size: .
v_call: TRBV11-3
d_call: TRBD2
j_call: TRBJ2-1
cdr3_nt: TGTGCCAGCAGCCAGCGCCGGGCTAGCGGTGTCGATGAGCAGTTCTTC
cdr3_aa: CASSQRRASGVDEQFF

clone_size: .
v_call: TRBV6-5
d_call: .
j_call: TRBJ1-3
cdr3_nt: TGTGCCAGCAGACGCGGGAGCTCTGGAAACACCATATATTTT
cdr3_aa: CASRRGSSGNTIYF

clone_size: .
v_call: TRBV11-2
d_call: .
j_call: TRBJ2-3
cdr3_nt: TGTGCCAGCAGCTTCGCCGGGTCGGATACGCAGTATTTT
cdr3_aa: CASSFAGSDTQYF

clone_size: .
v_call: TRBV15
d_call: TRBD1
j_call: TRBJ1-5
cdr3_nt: TGTGCCACCAGCAGAGTGGAGGGGGCCGTCAATCAGCCCCAGCATTTT
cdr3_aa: CATSRVEGAVNQPQHF

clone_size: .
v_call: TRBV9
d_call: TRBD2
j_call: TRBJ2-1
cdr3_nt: TGTGCCAGCAGCGTAGGGGATGGGACTAGCGGCCTCAATGAGCAGTTCTTC
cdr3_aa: CASSVGDGTSGLNEQFF

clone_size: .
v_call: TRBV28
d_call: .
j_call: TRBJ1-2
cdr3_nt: TGTGCCAGCAGTTTTGCTACGGCAGGGAACTATGGCTACACCTTC
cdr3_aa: CASSFATAGNYGYTF

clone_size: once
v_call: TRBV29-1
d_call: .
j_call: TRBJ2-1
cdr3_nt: TGCAGCGTTGAACAAGGGCGTCGGGATGAGCAGTTCTTC
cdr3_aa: CSVEQGRRDEQFF

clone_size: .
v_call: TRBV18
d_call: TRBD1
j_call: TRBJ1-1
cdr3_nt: TGTGCCAGCTCACCCCCAGGGGGCATGCGGAACACTGAAGCTTTCTTT
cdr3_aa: CASSPPGGMRNTEAFF

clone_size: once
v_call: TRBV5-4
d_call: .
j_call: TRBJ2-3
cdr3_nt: TGTGCCAGCAGCTCTGACTTTGATACGCAGTATTTT
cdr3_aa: CASSSDFDTQYF

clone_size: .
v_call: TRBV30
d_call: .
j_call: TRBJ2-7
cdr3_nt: TGTGCCTGGAGTGTGCCCCACGGCCCCGGATTCAGCGAGCAGTACTTC
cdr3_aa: CAWSVPHGPGFSEQYF

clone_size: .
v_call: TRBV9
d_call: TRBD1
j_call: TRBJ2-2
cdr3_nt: TGTGCCAGCAGCTCCCACAGGGGAAAGAGGAACACCGGGGAGCTGTTTTTT
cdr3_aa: CASSSHRGKRNTGELFF

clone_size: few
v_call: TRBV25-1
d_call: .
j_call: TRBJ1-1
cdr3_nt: TGTGCCAGCAGTGAATACGAGTCTATGAACACTGAAGCTTTCTTT
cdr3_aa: CASSEYESMNTEAFF

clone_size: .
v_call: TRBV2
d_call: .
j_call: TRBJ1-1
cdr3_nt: TGTGCCAGCAGTGAAGCGCAAGGGAGGGCTTTCTTT
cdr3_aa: CASSEAQGRAFF

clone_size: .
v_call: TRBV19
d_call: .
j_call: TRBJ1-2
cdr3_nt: TGTGCCAGTAGTCTTTTACAGGCCGAAGGCTACACCTTC
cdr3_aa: CASSLLQAEGYTF

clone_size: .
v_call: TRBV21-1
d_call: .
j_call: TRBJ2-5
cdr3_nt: TGTGCCAGCAGCGGACAGACCCAAGAGACCCAGTACTTC
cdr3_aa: CASSGQTQETQYF